These 22 T cell receptor beta chains originate from one sample sequenced in a study of T cells expressing NK-cell markers (dated by TCRdb to about 2020). The library was built by means of 5' RACE. Reads for this sample came from an Illumina HiSeq 2000. One entry per CDR3 protein sequence results from the TCRdb reprocessing of the reads, with DNA left out. This sample's clone table shows some 500,000 distinct CDR3 sequences. About 1.5% of the sample belongs to the ten largest clones. The sample consisted of blood T cells: a sorted CD56 or NKG2C T cell subset, CD4+ or CD8+ T cells, or bulk PBMC T cells (not recorded which). All receptors derive from a woman aged 50 to 65 in good health. Donor details come from another sample of the same person, matched by shared clones.

The chain has TRBV2 and TRBJ1-4. This CDR3 comprises 16 residues. Germline V gives CDR1 SNHLY, CDR2 FYNNEI. The CDR3 spells CASMTGLDWTNEKLFF.

This sequence joins TRBV7-2 and TRBJ2-7; absent DNA, TCRdb's TRBD2 call cannot be checked. The CDR3 loop spans 16 amino acids. The V gene's germline CDR1 is SGHTA and CDR2 FQGNSA. This chain's CDR3 is CASSMNLAGGAYEQYF.

The CDR3 reads CASSPGRGASPLHF. V gene TRBV14 combines with J gene TRBJ1-6; TCRdb selects TRBD1, and the lack of DNA leaves this call unchecked. CDR3 length: 14 amino acids. CDR1 and CDR2 (germline): SGHDN, FVKESK.

The chain combines TRBV18 with TRBJ2-7; TCRdb picks TRBD2, but there is no DNA to check that call. Per germline, CDR1 KGHSH and CDR2 LQKENI. This CDR3 contains 16 residues. The CDR3 is CASSPPGRGLAGEQYF.

The chain combines TRBV29-1 with TRBJ2-3; TCRdb's assignment of TRBD1 cannot be checked, as there is no DNA. The CDR3 consists of 15 residues. CDR1 and CDR2 (germline): SQVTM, ANQGSEA. The CDR3 spells CSVEETGTHTDTQYF.

The chain's CDR3 is CASRGTGEHEQYF. V gene TRBV5-1 combines with J gene TRBJ2-7; TCRdb gives TRBD1 as the D gene, but with no DNA this cannot be confirmed. Germline V gene data show CDR1 as SGHRS and CDR2 as YFSETQ. CDR3 length equals 13 residues.

CDR3 sequence reads: CASSLTTGEAYGYTF. The J gene is TRBJ1-2, the V gene TRBV5-1; TCRdb proposes TRBD1, but this gene call is untestable without DNA. The CDR3 runs to 15 residues. Per germline, CDR1 SGHRS and CDR2 YFSETQ.

The chain's CDR3 is CASSIPGAAPRTDTQYF. This chain joins TRBV19 and TRBJ2-3; the D call of TRBD1 rests on TCRdb alone, since no DNA is present to check it. There are 17 residues in the CDR3. Germline CDR1 LNHDA, CDR2 SQIVND (reference sequence).

The chain combines TRBV29-1 with TRBJ2-3; TCRdb's assignment of TRBD1 cannot be checked, as there is no DNA. The CDR3 is made up of 16 amino acids. Germline V gene sequence: CDR1 SQVTM, CDR2 ANQGSEA. The CDR3 sequence is CSVSNPGQGTTDTQYF.

The chain couples TRBV5-1 to TRBJ2-1; TCRdb designates TRBD2, a call that cannot be tested without DNA. CDR3 length: 15 amino acids. Germline V gives CDR1 SGHRS, CDR2 YFSETQ. CDR3 residues: CASSLEGFKNNEQFF.

The genes are TRBV12-3 or TRBV12-4 and TRBJ2-4; TCRdb returns TRBD1, unconfirmable since there is no DNA. CDR3 length equals 15 residues. CDR3 residues: CASTTNRGGKNIQYF.

V is TRBV12-3 or TRBV12-4 and J is TRBJ1-6; TCRdb designates TRBD1, a call that cannot be tested without DNA. This CDR3 has 15 residues. The chain's CDR3 is CASATSQGNNSPLHF.

The chain carries TRBV5-6 and TRBJ2-3. The CDR3 extends over 15 amino acids. Per the germline V gene, CDR1 is SGHDT and CDR2 is YYEEEE. The chain's CDR3 is CASSLDQRYTDTQYF.

The gene calls are TRBV5-1 and TRBJ1-4; the TCRdb D gene call, TRBD1, has no DNA to confirm it. The CDR3 has 15 residues. CDR1 SGHRS and CDR2 YFSETQ come from the germline V gene. The CDR3 sequence: CASSVGAGVYEKLFF.

The CDR3 loop is CASSYGWASGGRGELFF. This chain links TRBV6-5 with TRBJ2-2; TCRdb's assignment of TRBD2 cannot be checked, as there is no DNA. This CDR3 contains 17 residues. Per the germline V gene, CDR1 is MNHEY and CDR2 is SVGAGI.

The chain recombines TRBV12-3 or TRBV12-4 with TRBJ2-2; TCRdb outputs TRBD1, but without DNA this stays unchecked. The CDR3 contains 14 residues. Here the CDR3 reads CASSLRKGTGELFF.

V usage is TRBV24-1 and J usage is TRBJ2-7; TCRdb names TRBD1, which stays unverified in the absence of DNA. The CDR3 runs 17 residues. From germline, CDR1 is KGHDR and CDR2 SFDVKD. This CDR3 reads CATSDPLGGSVIYEQYF.

The chain carries TRBV24-1 and TRBJ2-5; TCRdb picks TRBD2, but there is no DNA to check that call. Germline values: CDR1 KGHDR, CDR2 SFDVKD. The CDR3 loop spans 12 amino acids. The CDR3 is CATRGTQETQYF.

V gene TRBV15 combines with J gene TRBJ2-2. CDR3 length: 15 residues. CDR1 and CDR2 from the germline V gene are LNHNV and YYDKDF (reference sequence). The CDR3 is CATSRDLVFGGELFF.

The V gene is TRBV5-1, the J gene TRBJ2-1. CDR3 length equals 14 residues. Germline CDR1 reads SGHRS; CDR2 reads YFSETQ. CDR3: CASSLAGVTNEQFF.

This chain joins TRBV24-1 and TRBJ2-1; TCRdb's D gene call, TRBD2, goes unchecked for lack of DNA. Germline CDR1 reads KGHDR; CDR2 reads SFDVKD. The CDR3 is 14 amino acids. CDR3 loop: CAVGSGRPGDEQFF.

This rearrangement joins TRBV20-1 to TRBJ1-1. This CDR3 spans 14 amino acids. The germline CDR1 and CDR2 sequences are DFQATT and SNEGSKA (reference sequence). The chain's CDR3 is CSARLGQMNTEAFF.